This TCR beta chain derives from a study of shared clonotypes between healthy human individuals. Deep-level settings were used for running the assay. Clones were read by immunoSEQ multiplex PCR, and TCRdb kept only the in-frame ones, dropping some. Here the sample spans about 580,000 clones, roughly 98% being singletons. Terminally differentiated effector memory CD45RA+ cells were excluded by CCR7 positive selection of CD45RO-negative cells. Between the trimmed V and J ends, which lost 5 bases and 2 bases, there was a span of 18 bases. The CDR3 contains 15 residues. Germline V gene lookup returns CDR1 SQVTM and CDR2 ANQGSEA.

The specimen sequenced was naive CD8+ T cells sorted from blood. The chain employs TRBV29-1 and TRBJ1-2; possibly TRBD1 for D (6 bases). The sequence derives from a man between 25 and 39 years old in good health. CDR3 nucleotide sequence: TGCAGCGTTTCAAAGGGGGATACATTCAACTATGGCTACACCTTC. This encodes CSVSKGDTFNYGYTF.